This T cell receptor (beta chain) emerged from a study of blood T cell repertoires in COVID-19. Study summary: Acute-phase and convalescent COVID-19 samples originated in the United States, Italy and Spain. In each case, the material was cDNA or gDNA derived from T cells, B-cell-depleted T cells, or PBMCs.

Using immunoSEQ multiplex PCR, the repertoire was profiled, and TCRdb retains in-frame clones only, with some absent. Of about 240,000 clones listed, roughly 91% are singletons. Clinical histories supplied by participants themselves formed the basis of cohort assignment. Sequenced input: PBMCs or T cells enriched from blood (not recorded which). The sequence derives from a man aged 35-49 years who had recovered from COVID-19.

CDR3 loop: CASSEVRGRSWQYF. The DNA of the CDR3 is TGTGCCAGCAGTGAAGTCAGGGGAAGGTCTTGGCAGTACTTC. This chain connects TRBV2 to TRBJ2-7, with D perhaps TRBD1 (6 bases). Per the germline V gene, CDR1 is SNHLY and CDR2 is FYNNEI. The CDR3 runs to 14 residues. Trimming stripped 1 base from V and 9 bases from J, with 16 bases between.